The present T cell receptor beta chain was sequenced within a study of T cells in Graves' hyperthyroidism and ophthalmopathy. About the study: At the time of initial diagnosis and before any treatment, peripheral blood was collected.

Study findings and constraints: In blood, most of the thyroid clonotypes expanded above 0.001 were also present.

Amplification of TCR beta CDR3 regions used RNA as the template. The primer set for the first-round RT-PCR of the TCR CDR3 was HTBI. TCRdb called the multiplex PCR reads again in MiXCR, with one record for every CDR3 protein. The sample lists about 290,000 distinct CDR3 sequences; roughly 13% were seen once. The CDR3 extends over 15 amino acids. Germline assignment: CDR1 SGHTA and CDR2 FQGNSA. V gave up 4 bases and J gave up 4 bases; unmatched junction bases: 6. Calling Graves' hyperthyroidism stable meant ophthalmopathy did not progress within 18 months. Lactation, pregnancy, other autoimmune disease or uncontrolled infection excluded patients. This clonotype has just a few counts. Its antigen is unidentified.

The J gene is TRBJ2-3, the V gene TRBV7-2; 9 bases match TRBD1. The clonotype originates from a woman between 35 and 50 years old with Graves' hyperthyroidism. Specimen: blood. The CDR3 sequence is CASSSQTGGSDTQYF. The DNA of the CDR3 is TGTGCCAGCAGCTCCCAGACAGGGGGGTCAGATACGCAGTATTTT.